This T cell receptor (beta chain) is drawn from a study of blood T cell repertoires in COVID-19. Study overall: COVID-19 samples collected from the United States, Italy and Spain covered acute and convalescent phases. T cells, B-cell-depleted T cells, or PBMCs supplied cDNA or gDNA.

Authors' methods: Reference gene primer amplification yielded estimated nucleated cell counts. Some clones are missing from TCRdb's copy, which holds only in-frame ones; the method was immunoSEQ multiplex PCR. The V and J calls and the clone size are those of that table, but D and trimming were determined from the DNA. The top ten hold roughly 5.3% of the sample, which has roughly 100,000 clones, around 90% seen once. The V segment lost 1 base and the J segment 7 bases; nucleotides outside the gene matches: 16. The length of the CDR3 is 18 residues. The V gene's germline CDR1 is SEHNR and CDR2 FQNEAQ (reference sequence).

V is TRBV7-9 and J is TRBJ2-1; 7 bases are a match to TRBD2. This TCR was recovered from a human donor in a cohort sampled during active COVID-19. Sequenced sample: peripheral blood. DNA of the CDR3: TGTGCCAGCAGCTTAGAGTCCCAACTGCGCGGGAGCTGGAATGAGCAGTTCTTC. Translating gives CASSLESQLRGSWNEQFF.